Listed here is a single T cell receptor (beta chain). The antigen remains undetermined. On average, the one heparinised blood draw given by each donor was 90 to 150 mL. Markers CD45RO/CCR7/CD25/CD127/CD95/CD27 served to sort CD4+ naive, central memory, regulatory and stem cell-like memory cells. These data originate in a study of beta chain features in type 1 diabetes. Study as a whole: Cells sorted and examined across all samples totaled roughly 98 million.

Germline V gives CDR1 LNHDA, CDR2 SQIVND (reference sequence). The CDR3 consists of 12 residues. V was shortened by 3 bases and J by 7 bases, with 9 bases between the two germline ends. Of the isolated RNA, all was reverse transcribed, and so the sequenced material was expressed TCRB transcripts. Here immunoSEQ multiplex PCR was the method, and the copy in TCRdb shows in-frame clones only, minus some. This sample yields around 41,000 clones, of which approximately 62% are seen a single time; approximately 1.7% belongs to the top ten. Notes on the study in general: Moderate but significant shortening of TCRB CDR3s was recorded in all four CD4+ subsets from Type 1 diabetes patients.

The V and J genes are TRBV19 and TRBJ2-5; the D gene is possibly TRBD2 (5 bases). Sequencing input: Tregs from blood. The source of this sequence is a young man with type 1 diabetes. Some clones in this sample may be carry-over from other donors' samples. CDR3 amino acids: CASSIAGGTQYF. In nucleotides, the CDR3 is TGTGCCAGTAGTATTGCTGGAGGGACCCAGTACTTC.